This TCR beta chain comes out of a study of blood T cell repertoires in COVID-19. Across the whole study: The United States, Italy and Spain supplied acute and convalescent COVID-19 samples.

The length of the CDR3 is 17 residues. V was trimmed by 0 bases and J by 3 bases, leaving 17 bases between them. Germline V gene lookup returns CDR1 MNHEY and CDR2 SMNVEV (reference sequence). Here immunoSEQ multiplex PCR was the method, and the copy in TCRdb shows in-frame clones only, minus some. The sample has more than 90,000 clones; roughly four fifths are singletons. The source of this sequence is a human donor in a cohort sampled during active COVID-19. The sample was peripheral blood. The V and J genes are TRBV27 and TRBJ2-5; tentative D call: TRBD2 (6 bases). CDR3 region: CASSLSTSPLVEETQYF. The CDR3 nucleotides are TGTGCCAGCAGTTTATCAACTAGCCCTCTAGTCGAAGAGACCCAGTACTTC.